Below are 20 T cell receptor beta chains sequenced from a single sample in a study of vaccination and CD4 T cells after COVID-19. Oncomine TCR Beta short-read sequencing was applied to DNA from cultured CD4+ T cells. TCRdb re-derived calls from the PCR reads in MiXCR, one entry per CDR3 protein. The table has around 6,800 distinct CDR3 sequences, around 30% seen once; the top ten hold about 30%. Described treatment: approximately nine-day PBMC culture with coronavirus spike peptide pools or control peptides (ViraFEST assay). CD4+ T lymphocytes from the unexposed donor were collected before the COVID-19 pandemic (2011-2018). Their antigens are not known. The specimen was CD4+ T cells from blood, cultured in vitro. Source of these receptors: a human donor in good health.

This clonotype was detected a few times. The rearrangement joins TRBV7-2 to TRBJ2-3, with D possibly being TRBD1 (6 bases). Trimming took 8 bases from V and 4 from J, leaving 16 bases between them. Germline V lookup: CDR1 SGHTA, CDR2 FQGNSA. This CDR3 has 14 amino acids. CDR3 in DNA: TGTGCCAGCGTGGGGGCAGGGAATCCAGATACGCAGTATTTT. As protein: CASVGAGNPDTQYF.

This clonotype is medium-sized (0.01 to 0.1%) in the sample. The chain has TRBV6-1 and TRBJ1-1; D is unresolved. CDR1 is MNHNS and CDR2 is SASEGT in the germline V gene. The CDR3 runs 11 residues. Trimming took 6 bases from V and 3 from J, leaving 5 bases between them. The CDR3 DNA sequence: TGTGCCAGCAGAATTGACACTGAAGCTTTCTTT. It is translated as CASRIDTEAFF.

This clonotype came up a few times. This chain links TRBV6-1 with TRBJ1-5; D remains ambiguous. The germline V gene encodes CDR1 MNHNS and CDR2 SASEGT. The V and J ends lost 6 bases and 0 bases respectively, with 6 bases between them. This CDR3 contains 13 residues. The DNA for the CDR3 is TGTGCCAGCAGAGTCCATAGCAATCAGCCCCAGCATTTT. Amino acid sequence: CASRVHSNQPQHF.

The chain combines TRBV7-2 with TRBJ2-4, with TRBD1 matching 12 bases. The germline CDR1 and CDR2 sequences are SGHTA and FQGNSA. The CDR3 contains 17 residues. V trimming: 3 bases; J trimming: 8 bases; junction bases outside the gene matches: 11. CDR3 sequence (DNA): TGTGCCAGCAGCTTGGAGGGGACAGGGGGCTTTGAGGACATTCAGTACTTC. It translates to CASSLEGTGGFEDIQYF. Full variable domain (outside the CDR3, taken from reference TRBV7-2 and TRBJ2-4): GAGVSQSPSNKVTEKGKDVELRCDPISGHTALYWYRQSLGQGLEFLIYFQGNSAPDKSGLPSDRFSAERTGGSVSTLTIQRTQQEDSAVYLCASSLEGTGGFEDIQYFGAGTRLSVL.

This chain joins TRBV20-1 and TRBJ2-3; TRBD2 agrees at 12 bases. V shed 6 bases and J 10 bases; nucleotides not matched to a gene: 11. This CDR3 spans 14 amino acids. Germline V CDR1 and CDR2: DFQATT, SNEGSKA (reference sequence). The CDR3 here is CSARTSGAQQAQYF. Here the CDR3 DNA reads TGCAGTGCCCGGACTAGCGGGGCTCAACAGGCGCAGTATTTT.

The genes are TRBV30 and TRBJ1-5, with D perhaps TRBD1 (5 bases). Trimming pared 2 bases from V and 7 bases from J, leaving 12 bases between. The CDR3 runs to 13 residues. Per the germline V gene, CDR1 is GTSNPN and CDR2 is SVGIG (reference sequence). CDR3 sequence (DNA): TGTGCCTGGAGTCTGGGGCTCGGGCAGCCCCAGCATTTT. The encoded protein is CAWSLGLGQPQHF.

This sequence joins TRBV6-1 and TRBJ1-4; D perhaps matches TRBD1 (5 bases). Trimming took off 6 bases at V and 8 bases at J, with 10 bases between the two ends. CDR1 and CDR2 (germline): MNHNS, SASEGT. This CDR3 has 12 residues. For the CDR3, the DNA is TGTGCCAGCAGCCAGGGCAGGGAAAAACTGTTTTTT. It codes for CASSQGREKLFF.

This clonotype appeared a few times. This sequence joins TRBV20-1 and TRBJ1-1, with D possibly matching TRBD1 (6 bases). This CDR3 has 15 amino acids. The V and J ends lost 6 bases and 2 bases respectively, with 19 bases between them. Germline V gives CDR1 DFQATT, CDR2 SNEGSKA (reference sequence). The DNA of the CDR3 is TGCAGTGCCCCCGGGGGGGCGGATACCAACACTGAAGCTTTCTTT. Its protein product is CSAPGGADTNTEAFF.

The CDR3 DNA is TGTGCCAGCAGTGGTGGGGACAGGGGACATGGGTCACCCCTCCACTTT. Translated, it gives CASSGGDRGHGSPLHF. The chain links TRBV6-1 to TRBJ1-6, with 10 nucleotides matching TRBD1. The germline V gene has CDR1 MNHNS and CDR2 SASEGT. J lost 10 bases, V lost 4 bases, and 10 bases had no gene match. The CDR3 has 16 amino acids.

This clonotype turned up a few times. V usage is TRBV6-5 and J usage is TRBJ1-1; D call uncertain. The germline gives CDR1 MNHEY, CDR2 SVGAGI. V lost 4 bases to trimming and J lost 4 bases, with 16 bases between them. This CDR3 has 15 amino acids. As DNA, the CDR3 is TGTGCCAGCAGTTGGGATACGGAATTCGGCACTGAAGCTTTCTTT. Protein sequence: CASSWDTEFGTEAFF.

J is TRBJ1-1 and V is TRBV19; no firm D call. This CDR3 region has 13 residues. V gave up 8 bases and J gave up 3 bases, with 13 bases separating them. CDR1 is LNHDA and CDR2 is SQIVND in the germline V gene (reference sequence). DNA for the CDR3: TGTGCCAGTTCCAAGCGGGAGTACACTGAAGCTTTCTTT. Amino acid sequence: CASSKREYTEAFF.

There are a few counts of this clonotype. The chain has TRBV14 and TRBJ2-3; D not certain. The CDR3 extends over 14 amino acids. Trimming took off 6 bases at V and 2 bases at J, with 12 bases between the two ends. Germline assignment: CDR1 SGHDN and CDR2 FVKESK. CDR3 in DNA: TGTGCCAGCAGAGGCAGGACGAACACAGATACGCAGTATTTT. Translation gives CASRGRTNTDTQYF.

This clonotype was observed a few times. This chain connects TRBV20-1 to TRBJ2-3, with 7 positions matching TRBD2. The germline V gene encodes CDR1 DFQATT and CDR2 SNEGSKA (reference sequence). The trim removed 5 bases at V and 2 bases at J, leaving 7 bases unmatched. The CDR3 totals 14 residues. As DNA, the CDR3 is TGCAGTGCTCACCGGGACTACGACACAGATACGCAGTATTTT. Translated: CSAHRDYDTDTQYF.

CDR3 sequence reads: CSAMGGGLETQYF. The CDR3 DNA is TGCAGTGCTATGGGGGGGGGATTGGAGACCCAGTACTTC. V gene TRBV20-1 combines with J gene TRBJ2-5, with 7 positions matching TRBD2. With V trimmed by 4 bases and J by 5 bases, 7 bases remained unmatched. The CDR3 runs to 13 residues. Germline V lookup: CDR1 DFQATT, CDR2 SNEGSKA (reference sequence).

The CDR3 DNA follows: TGTGCCAGCAGCTCCGGAGACAGGGGGCGCGCAGATACGCAGTATTTT. Translating it yields CASSSGDRGRADTQYF. The chain couples TRBV9 to TRBJ2-3; TRBD1 agrees at 10 bases. This CDR3 contains 16 residues. Losses at the gene ends were 4 bases for V and 4 bases for J; bases not matched to a gene: 9. Germline V CDR1 and CDR2: SGDLS, YYNGEE.

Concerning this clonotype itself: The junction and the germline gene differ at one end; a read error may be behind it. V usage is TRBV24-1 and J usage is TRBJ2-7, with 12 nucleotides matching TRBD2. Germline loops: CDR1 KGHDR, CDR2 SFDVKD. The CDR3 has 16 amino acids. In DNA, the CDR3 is TGTGCCACCAGTGATTTGCGACTAGCGGGGGCCTACGAGCAGTGCTTC. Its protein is CATSDLRLAGAYEQCF.

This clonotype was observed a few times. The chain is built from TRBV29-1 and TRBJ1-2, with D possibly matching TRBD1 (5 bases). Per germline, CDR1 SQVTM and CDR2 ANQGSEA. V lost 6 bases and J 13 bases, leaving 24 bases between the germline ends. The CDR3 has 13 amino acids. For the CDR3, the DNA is TGCAGCGTCCGCCCTATGGGGGGTCGGAGCTGCACCTTC. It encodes CSVRPMGGRSCTF.

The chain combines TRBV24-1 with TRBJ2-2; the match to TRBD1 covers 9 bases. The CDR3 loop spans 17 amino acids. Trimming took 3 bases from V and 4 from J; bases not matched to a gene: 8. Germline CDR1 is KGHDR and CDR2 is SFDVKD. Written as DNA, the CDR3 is TGTGCCACCAGTGATCCACCGGGACAGGGACGCACCGGGGAGCTGTTTTTT. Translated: CATSDPPGQGRTGELFF.

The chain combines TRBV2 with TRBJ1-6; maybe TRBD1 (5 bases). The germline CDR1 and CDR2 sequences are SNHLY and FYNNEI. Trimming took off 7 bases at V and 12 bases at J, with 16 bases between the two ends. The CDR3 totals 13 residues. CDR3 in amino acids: CASKGTEFIPLHF. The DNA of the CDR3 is TGTGCCAGCAAAGGGACCGAGTTTATACCCCTCCACTTT.

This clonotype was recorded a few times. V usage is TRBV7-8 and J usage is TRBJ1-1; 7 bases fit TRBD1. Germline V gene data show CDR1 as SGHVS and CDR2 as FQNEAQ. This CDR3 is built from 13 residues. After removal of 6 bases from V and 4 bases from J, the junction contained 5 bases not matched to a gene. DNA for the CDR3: TGTGCCAGCAGGCCAGGGGGGACCACTGAAGCTTTCTTT. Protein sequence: CASRPGGTTEAFF.